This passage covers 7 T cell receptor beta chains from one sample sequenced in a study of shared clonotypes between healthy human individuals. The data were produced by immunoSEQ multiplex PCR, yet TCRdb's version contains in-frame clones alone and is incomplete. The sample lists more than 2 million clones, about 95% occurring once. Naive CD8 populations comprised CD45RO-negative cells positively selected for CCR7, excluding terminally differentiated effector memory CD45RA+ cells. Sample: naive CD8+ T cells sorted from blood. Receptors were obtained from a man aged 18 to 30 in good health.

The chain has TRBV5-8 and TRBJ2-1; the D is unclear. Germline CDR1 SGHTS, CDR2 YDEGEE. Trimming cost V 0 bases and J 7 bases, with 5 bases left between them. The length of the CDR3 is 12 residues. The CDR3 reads CASSLAFNEQFF. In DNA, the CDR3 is TGTGCCAGCAGCTTGGCCTTTAATGAGCAGTTCTTC.

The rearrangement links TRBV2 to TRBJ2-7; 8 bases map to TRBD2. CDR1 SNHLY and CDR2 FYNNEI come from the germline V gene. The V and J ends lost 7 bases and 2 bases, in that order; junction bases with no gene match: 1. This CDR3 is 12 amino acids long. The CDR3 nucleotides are TGTGCCAGCAACGGGGGGGCCTACGAGCAGTACTTC. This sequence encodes CASNGGAYEQYF. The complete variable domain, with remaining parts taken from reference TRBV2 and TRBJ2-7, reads EPEVTQTPSHQVTQMGQEVILRCVPISNHLYFYWYRQILGQKVEFLVSFYNNEISEKSEIFDDQFSVERPDGSNFTLKIRSTKLEDSAMYFCASNGGAYEQYFGPGTRLTVT.

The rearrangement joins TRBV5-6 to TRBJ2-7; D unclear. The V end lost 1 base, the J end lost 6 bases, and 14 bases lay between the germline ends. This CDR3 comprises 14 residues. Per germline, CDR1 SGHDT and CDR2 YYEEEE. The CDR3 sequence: CASSLISSESEQYF. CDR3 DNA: TGTGCCAGCAGCTTGATAAGTTCGGAGAGCGAGCAGTACTTC.

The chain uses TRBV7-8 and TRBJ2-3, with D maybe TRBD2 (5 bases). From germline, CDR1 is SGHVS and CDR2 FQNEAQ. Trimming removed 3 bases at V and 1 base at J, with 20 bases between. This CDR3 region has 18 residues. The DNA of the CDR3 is TGTGCCAGCAGCTTCACAGCGCGAGGGAGTTGGGGCACAGATACGCAGTATTTT. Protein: CASSFTARGSWGTDTQYF.

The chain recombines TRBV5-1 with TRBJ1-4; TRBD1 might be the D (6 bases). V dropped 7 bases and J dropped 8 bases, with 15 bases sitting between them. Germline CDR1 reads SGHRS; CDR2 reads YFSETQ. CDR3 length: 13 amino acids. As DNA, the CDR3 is TGCGCCAGCCGGTGGGGGGCGACAGAAAAACTGTTTTTT. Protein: CASRWGATEKLFF.

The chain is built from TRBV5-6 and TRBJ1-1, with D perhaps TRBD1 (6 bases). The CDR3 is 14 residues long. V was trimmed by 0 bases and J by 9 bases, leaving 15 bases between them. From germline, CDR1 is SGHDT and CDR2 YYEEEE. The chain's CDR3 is CASSLEQGVGKAFF. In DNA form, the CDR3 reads TGTGCCAGCAGCTTGGAACAGGGCGTGGGGAAAGCTTTCTTT.

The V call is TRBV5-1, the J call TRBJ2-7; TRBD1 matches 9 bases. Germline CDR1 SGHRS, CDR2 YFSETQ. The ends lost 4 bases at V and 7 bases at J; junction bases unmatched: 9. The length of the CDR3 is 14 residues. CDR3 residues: CASSVLSGTGEQYF. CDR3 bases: TGCGCCAGCAGCGTACTATCAGGGACAGGGGAGCAGTACTTC.